This entry describes one T cell receptor beta chain. Its antigen is not identified. Deletions cut 8 bases from V and 5 bases from J, with 18 bases between. The CDR3 runs to 13 residues. Germline CDR1 SQVTM, CDR2 ANQGSEA. The data are from a study of CD8 T cells in Susac syndrome. TCR beta sequencing was performed on blood CD8+ and CD4+ T cells. TEMRA cells were FACS-enriched and CD8+ and CD4+ T cells negatively isolated. Study-level findings and limits: In Susac patients, clonal expansion was not detected in CD4+ cells.

RNA amounts of roughly 0.45 to 1 ug underwent reverse transcription with random hexamers. Across 54 Vbeta and 13 Jbeta, TCR beta CDR3 was amplified with immunoSEQ multiplex PCR. TCRdb re-derived calls from the immunoSEQ multiplex PCR reads in MiXCR, one entry per CDR3 protein. Among 150,000 or so distinct CDR3 sequences listed, 95% were seen once. This chain links TRBV29-1 with TRBJ2-5; TRBD2 might be the D (5 bases). The TCR was taken from a human donor with Susac syndrome. The sequenced sample was CD4+ T cells from PBMCs. CDR3 in DNA: TGCAGCACACGGACGGGGATCCGCGAGACCCAGTACTTC. Translating it yields CSTRTGIRETQYF.